Below, 20 T cell receptor beta chains from the same sample are listed, as sequenced in a study of metastatic and nonmetastatic thyroid tumors. Prior to thyroid surgery, none of the patients had received any treatment. Using MiXCR, TCRdb reanalyzed the PCR reads. The sample carries 6,000 to 7,000 clones, roughly 30% recorded once. Material for sequencing was tumor tissue. The receptors derive from a female donor with papillary thyroid cancer or a benign thyroid nodule (not recorded which). Some clones in this sample may be carry-over from other donors' samples.

V usage is TRBV5-1 and J usage is TRBJ1-2; 7 positions match TRBD1. After removal of 0 bases from V and 2 bases from J, the junction contained 7 bases not matched to a gene. The length of the CDR3 is 16 residues. Germline CDR1 is SGHRS and CDR2 is YFSETQ. CDR3 nucleotides: TGCGCCAGCAGCTTGGGAAGGGACAGATTCAACTATGGCTACACCTTC. Its translation is CASSLGRDRFNYGYTF.

This clone was picked up a small number of times. J is TRBJ2-1 and V is TRBV12-3 or TRBV12-4, with D perhaps TRBD2 (6 bases). The CDR3 is 15 residues long. Trimming pared 8 bases from V and 7 bases from J, leaving 21 bases between. The CDR3 is CASGGGSGGRNEQFF. CDR3 bases: TGTGCCAGCGGTGGGGGGTCGGGTGGTAGAAATGAGCAGTTCTTC.

This clone has a single count. The genes are TRBV4-1 and TRBJ2-5, with D unclear. CDR3 size: 14 residues. Deletions cut 0 bases from V and 5 bases from J, with 10 bases between. CDR1 and CDR2 from the germline V gene are MGHRA and YSYEKL. CDR3 amino acids: CASSQEGQSETQYF. DNA of the CDR3: TGCGCCAGCAGCCAAGAAGGGCAGTCCGAGACCCAGTACTTC.

In its sample, this clone was seen a few times. The chain carries TRBV7-2 and TRBJ1-1; D not resolved. The CDR3 runs to 11 residues. CDR1 is SGHTA, CDR2 FQGNSA, per germline. The V gene lost 5 bases and the J gene lost 3 bases, with 4 bases spanning the gap. The CDR3 loop is CASSPYTEAFF. DNA for the CDR3: TGTGCCAGCAGCCCTTACACTGAAGCTTTCTTT. The variable domain in full, with the rest retrieved from reference TRBV7-2 and TRBJ1-1, is GAGVSQSPSNKVTEKGKDVELRCDPISGHTALYWYRQSLGQGLEFLIYFQGNSAPDKSGLPSDRFSAERTGGSVSTLTIQRTQQEDSAVYLCASSPYTEAFFGQGTRLTVV.

Comments on this clone: At one of its ends the junction is not consistent with the germline gene, which may arise from a read error. The V and J genes are TRBV15 and TRBJ2-5; 13 positions match TRBD2. TRBJ2-1 explains the end of the DNA better; the J call may be wrong. The CDR3 is made up of 15 amino acids. Germline-derived CDR1 and CDR2 are LNHNV and YYDKDF (reference sequence). The DNA of the CDR3 is TGTGTCACCAGCATGTGGACTAGCGGGAGTCGGGGGCAGTTCTTC. As protein: CVTSMWTSGSRGQFF.

Many counts were recorded for this clone. This sequence joins TRBV7-9 and TRBJ2-5; maybe TRBD2 (5 bases). CDR1 and CDR2 from the germline V gene are SEHNR and FQNEAQ (reference sequence). The CDR3 is 14 residues long. Trimming shortened V by 5 bases and J by 5 bases, and 15 bases separated the two germline ends. The CDR3 nucleotides are TGTGCCAGCAGCCTCGGAGCCGGGGTCGAGACCCAGTACTTC. As protein: CASSLGAGVETQYF.

This clone was seen only a few times. CDR3 amino acids: CAITRMGTSGGTDTQYF. Here the CDR3 DNA reads TGTGCCATCACCCGGATGGGGACTAGCGGGGGCACAGATACGCAGTATTTT. The V call is TRBV10-3, the J call TRBJ2-3; 13 bases fit TRBD2. Germline assignment: CDR1 ENHRY and CDR2 SYGVKD. V shed 7 bases and J 1 base; nucleotides not matched to a gene: 8. CDR3 length: 17 amino acids.

This clone was seen ten or more times. V gene TRBV4-1 combines with J gene TRBJ2-1, with 7 bases identical to TRBD2. Trimming at V came to 2 bases and at J to 7 bases, leaving 2 bases not matched to a gene. This CDR3 region has 13 residues. Germline CDR1 and CDR2: MGHRA and YSYEKL. The CDR3 is CASSQLGGNEQFF. The CDR3, as DNA: TGCGCCAGCAGCCAACTCGGGGGGAATGAGCAGTTCTTC.

Within the sample, this clone is medium-sized. The chain recombines TRBV5-5 with TRBJ2-7; D possibly corresponds to TRBD1 (5 bases). V lost 1 base, J lost 3 bases, and 11 bases lay in between. The germline V gene has CDR1 SGHKS and CDR2 YYEKEE (reference sequence). This CDR3 region has 14 residues. CDR3 loop: CASSLLGQGYEQYF. DNA for the CDR3: TGTGCCAGCAGCTTGCTCGGGCAGGGCTACGAGCAGTACTTC.

J is TRBJ2-1 and V is TRBV12-3 or TRBV12-4; D uncertain. The CDR3 spans 16 residues. V was trimmed by 2 bases and J by 7 bases, leaving 18 bases between them. DNA for the CDR3: TGTGCCAGCAGTTTACGCGAGACCCTCCTGAGGAATGAGCAGTTCTTC. Amino acids: CASSLRETLLRNEQFF.

On this clone itself: The junction and the germline gene differ at one end; a read error may be behind it. The chain has TRBV2 and TRBJ2-7; TRBD2 is a possible D gene (5 bases). The CDR3 has 17 residues. Germline lookup yields CDR1 SNHLY and CDR2 FYNNEI. The CDR3 sequence: CASSVGGSVWIPYSTYF. CDR3 DNA sequence: TGCGCCAGCAGTGTTGGCGGGTCCGTGTGGATCCCATACTCTACATATTTC.

In regard to this clone: Without the conserved terminal phenylalanine or tryptophan, this CDR3 likely stems from a read error. The chain joins TRBV6-5 to TRBJ2-7; a possible D gene is TRBD2 (7 bases). Germline CDR1 MNHEY, CDR2 SVGAGI. The CDR3 spans 16 residues. CDR3 DNA sequence: TGTGCTAGCAGTTATTCTCGGGGGGCAGGGATTAGGGAGCAGTACATC. Its protein product is CASSYSRGAGIREQYI.

The rearrangement joins TRBV5-1 to TRBJ2-2; no reliable D call. Trimming took 0 bases from V and 0 from J, leaving 3 bases between them. The CDR3 consists of 14 residues. Germline CDR1 reads SGHRS; CDR2 reads YFSETQ. Here the CDR3 reads CASSLGSNTGELFF. The CDR3 DNA follows: TGCGCCAGCAGCTTGGGATCGAACACCGGGGAGCTGTTTTTT.

This clone has a count of ten or more. This rearrangement joins TRBV11-1 to TRBJ1-1; 7 bases are shared with TRBD1. Germline V gene data show CDR1 as SGHAT and CDR2 as FQDESV (reference sequence). The CDR3 has 16 residues. V was clipped by 5 bases and J by 4 bases; unmatched bases: 13. CDR3 loop: CASSDRQGGGGTEAFF. CDR3 nucleotides: TGTGCCAGCAGCGATAGACAGGGAGGAGGGGGCACTGAAGCTTTCTTT.

This clone was seen only a few times. This chain joins TRBV15 and TRBJ2-1; D gene ambiguous. The length of the CDR3 is 15 residues. Between the trimmed V and J ends, which lost 0 bases and 9 bases, there was a span of 15 bases. Germline CDR1 reads LNHNV; CDR2 reads YYDKDF (reference sequence). The CDR3: CATSRDLGRLSEQFF. CDR3 DNA sequence: TGTGCCACCAGCAGAGATCTCGGGCGGTTAAGTGAGCAGTTCTTC.

V and J are TRBV29-1 and TRBJ1-5; TRBD1 matches at 8 bases. This CDR3 region has 14 residues. CDR1 is SQVTM and CDR2 is ANQGSEA in the germline V gene. The ends lost 6 bases at V and 5 bases at J; junction bases unmatched: 9. The CDR3 DNA is TGCAGCGTAGCAGGGGGCCCCGAAGATCAGCCCCAGCATTTT. Amino acid sequence: CSVAGGPEDQPQHF.

This clone was found a few times. CDR3: CASSLVQGYNYEQYF. CDR3 bases: TGTGCCAGCAGCTTGGTCCAGGGTTATAACTACGAGCAGTACTTC. The rearrangement links TRBV5-8 to TRBJ2-7, with D perhaps matching TRBD1 (5 bases). This CDR3 comprises 15 residues. Per germline, CDR1 SGHTS and CDR2 YDEGEE. V was clipped by 0 bases and J by 3 bases, with 13 bases between them.

This clone ranks as medium-sized. The chain has TRBV2 and TRBJ2-7; a weak D match, TRBD2 (6 bases). The length of the CDR3 is 20 residues. V shed 1 base and J shed 3 bases, with 28 bases lying between them. Germline CDR1 and CDR2: SNHLY and FYNNEI. CDR3 sequence (DNA): TGTGCCAGCAGTGAAGGGAGGGGCGGAGGATCTTACGCACCCTTCTACGAGCAGTACTTC. Amino acids: CASSEGRGGGSYAPFYEQYF.

This clone occurred many times. At one end the junction does not follow the germline gene, possibly because of a read error. Within the sample, other DNA sequences also encode this same CDR3. The chain is built from TRBV6-7 and TRBJ2-7; TRBD1 might be the D (6 bases). TRBV6-7 qualifies as an ORF whose function is uncertain. The CDR3 sequence is 15 residues long. CDR3 sequence: CASTLPAGVAYEQYF. The CDR3 DNA follows: TGCGCCAGCACCCTCCCGGCAGGGGTGGCCTACGAGCAGTACTTC.

The V and J genes are TRBV28 and TRBJ1-3; TRBD1 matches at 8 bases. This CDR3 is 16 amino acids long. Germline CDR1 MDHEN, CDR2 SYDVKM. The junction had 7 bases not matched to a gene; V was cut back by 6 bases and J by 0 bases. In DNA, the CDR3 is TGTGCCAGCAGCCGGACAGGGACCAGCTCTGGAAACACCATATATTTT. Encoded protein: CASSRTGTSSGNTIYF.